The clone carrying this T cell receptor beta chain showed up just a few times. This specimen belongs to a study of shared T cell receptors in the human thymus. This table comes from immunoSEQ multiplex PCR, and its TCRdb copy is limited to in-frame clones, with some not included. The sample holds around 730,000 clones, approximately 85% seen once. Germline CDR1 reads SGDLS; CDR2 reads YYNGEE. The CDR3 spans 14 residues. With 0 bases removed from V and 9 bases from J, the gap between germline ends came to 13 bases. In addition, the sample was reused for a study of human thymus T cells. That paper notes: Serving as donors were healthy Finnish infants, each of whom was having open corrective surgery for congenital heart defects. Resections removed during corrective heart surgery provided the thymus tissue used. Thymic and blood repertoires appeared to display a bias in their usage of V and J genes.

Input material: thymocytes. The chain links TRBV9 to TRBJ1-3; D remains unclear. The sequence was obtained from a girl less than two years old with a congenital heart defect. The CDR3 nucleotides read TGTGCCAGCAGCGTAGTCGGGTCCAGTGGCACCATATATTTT. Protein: CASSVVGSSGTIYF.